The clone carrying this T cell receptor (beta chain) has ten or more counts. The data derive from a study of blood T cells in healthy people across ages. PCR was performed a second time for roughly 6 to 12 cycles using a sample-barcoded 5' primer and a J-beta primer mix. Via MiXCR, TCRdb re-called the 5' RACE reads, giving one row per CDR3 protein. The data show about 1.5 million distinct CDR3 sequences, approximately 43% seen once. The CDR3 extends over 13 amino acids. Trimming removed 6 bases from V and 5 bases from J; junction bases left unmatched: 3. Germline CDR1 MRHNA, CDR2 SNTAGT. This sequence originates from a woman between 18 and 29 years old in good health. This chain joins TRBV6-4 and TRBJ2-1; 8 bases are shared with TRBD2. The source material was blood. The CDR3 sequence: CASSGGEHNEQFF. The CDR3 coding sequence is TGTGCCAGCAGCGGGGGGGAACACAATGAGCAGTTCTTC.